The rows below give T cell receptor beta chains drawn from one sample of a study of cytomegalovirus exposure and HLA in healthy donors. TCRdb's table, derived via immunoSEQ multiplex PCR, lists solely in-frame clones and lacks some. The data show roughly 200,000 clones, around nine tenths seen once. Sequencing input: PBMCs. All receptors derive from a man younger than 40 in good health and CMV-seropositive. The CDR3 runs from the conserved cysteine through the conserved F or W. The D gene is left open where the match is weak. Size values are once, few and many counts, or a class for expanded clones, and some rows have none.

TRBV15	NA	TRBJ2-3	NA	CATSTRVDVTDTQYF	TGTGCCACCTCTACTCGGGTTGATGTTACAGATACGCAGTATTTT
TRBV5-6	once	TRBJ1-2	NA	CASSLRVYGYTF	TGTGCCAGCAGCTTACGGGTGTATGGCTACACCTTC
TRBV7-6	NA	TRBJ2-1	TRBD2	CASSFLSRLAGATRYENEQFF	TGTGCCAGCAGCTTCCTGAGTCGGTTAGCGGGGGCTACCCGGTATGAGAATGAGCAGTTCTTC
TRBV27	NA	TRBJ1-6	NA	CASSFLNGRPLHF	TGTGCCAGCAGTTTTCTCAACGGACGACCCCTCCACTTT
TRBV9	NA	TRBJ2-1	NA	CASSVGGDEQFF	TGTGCCAGCAGCGTAGGGGGGGATGAGCAGTTCTTC
TRBV7-9	once	TRBJ2-1	NA	CASSLARASGSNEQFF	TGTGCCAGCAGCTTAGCGCGCGCTTCGGGCAGTAATGAGCAGTTCTTC
TRBV5-6	once	TRBJ2-1	TRBD2	CASSLVALAGGEQFF	TGTGCCAGCAGCTTGGTGGCACTAGCGGGGGGTGAGCAGTTCTTC
TRBV6-5	NA	TRBJ2-5	NA	CASSHEQEGRGAQYF	TGTGCCAGCAGTCACGAACAGGAGGGGCGAGGGGCCCAGTACTTC
TRBV23-1	NA	TRBJ2-7	NA	CASSQYPYEQYF	TGCGCCAGCAGTCAGTACCCTTACGAGCAGTACTTC
TRBV28	NA	TRBJ2-5	NA	CASSPPGAPPETQYF	TGTGCCAGCAGTCCCCCGGGAGCGCCCCCCGAGACCCAGTACTTC
TRBV23-1	NA	TRBJ1-5	NA	CASSQSPPGAVRCQPQHF	TGCGCCAGCAGTCAATCGCCCCCCGGCGCCGTTAGATGTCAGCCCCAGCATTTT
TRBV7-3	NA	TRBJ2-5	TRBD2	CASSLTSGGQETQYF	TGTGCCAGCAGCTTAACTAGCGGGGGCCAAGAGACCCAGTACTTC
TRBV19	NA	TRBJ1-2	NA	CASSSPRPWYGYTF	TGTGCCAGTAGTTCGCCACGCCCCTGGTATGGCTACACCTTC
TRBV7-2	few	TRBJ1-1	NA	CASSLVVNTEAFF	TGTGCCAGCAGCTTAGTGGTGAACACTGAAGCTTTCTTT